The 27 T cell receptor beta chains listed next were all sequenced from one sample in a study of T cell changes during pregnancy in multiple sclerosis. Data came from immunoSEQ multiplex PCR; TCRdb stores just in-frame clones and leaves some out. This table holds about 38,000 clones, about 90% found once. The sequencing used CD4+ T cells from peripheral blood mononuclear cells, collected in the second trimester of pregnancy. These receptor sequences come from a female donor with multiple sclerosis, enrolled in a pregnancy study.

The rearrangement joins TRBV10-2 to TRBJ1-5; D may be TRBD1 (6 bases). Germline V gene lookup returns CDR1 WSHSY and CDR2 SAAADI. The CDR3 contains 13 residues. V lost 7 bases to trimming and J lost 7 bases, with 14 bases between them. The CDR3 is CASTRGGDQPQHF. CDR3 sequence (DNA): TGCGCCAGCACCAGAGGGGGGGACCAGCCCCAGCATTTT.

The chain employs TRBV5-1 and TRBJ2-1; 12 bases are a match to TRBD2. Germline CDR1 reads SGHRS; CDR2 reads YFSETQ. The CDR3 is made up of 16 amino acids. Trimming at V came to 0 bases and at J to 10 bases, leaving 8 bases not matched to a gene. DNA for the CDR3: TGCGCCAGCAGCTTGGAGCTAGCGGGAGGGCCAAGGGAGCAGTTCTTC. It is translated as CASSLELAGGPREQFF.

The rearrangement joins TRBV9 to TRBJ1-3, with TRBD1 identical over 11 bases. The CDR3 spans 18 residues. Unmatched junction bases numbered 12, after V lost 3 bases and J lost 4 bases. Germline V gene sequence: CDR1 SGDLS, CDR2 YYNGEE. CDR3 loop: CASSELPRTGGAGNTIYF. CDR3 coding DNA: TGTGCCAGCAGCGAACTACCTAGGACAGGGGGCGCGGGAAACACCATATATTTT.

The chain has TRBV19 and TRBJ2-5, with D possibly TRBD1 on 6 matching bases. Germline V gene sequence: CDR1 LNHDA, CDR2 SQIVND (reference sequence). The CDR3 extends over 15 amino acids. V was clipped by 3 bases and J by 1 base, with 12 bases between them. CDR3 nucleotide sequence: TGTGCCAGTAGTATCTTACCAGGGGCCCAAGAGACCCAGTACTTC. Protein: CASSILPGAQETQYF.

CDR3 nucleotides: TGTGCCAGCAGCTTAGTCCCGGGGGGAACTGGGGGGGAAGCTTTCTTT. Protein: CASSLVPGGTGGEAFF. The chain couples TRBV7-2 to TRBJ1-1; TRBD1 might be the D (5 bases). Germline V gene lookup returns CDR1 SGHTA and CDR2 FQGNSA. V was cut by 1 base and J by 8 bases, with 20 bases left in between. This CDR3 has 16 residues.

This chain joins TRBV5-4 and TRBJ2-2, with 8 bases lining up with TRBD1. In germline, CDR1 is SGHNT, CDR2 YYREEE (reference sequence). This CDR3 region has 15 residues. V dropped 2 bases and J dropped 3; count of bases not matched to a gene: 3. CDR3 nucleotides: TGTGCCAGCAGCTTAGGACAGGGATACACCGGGGAGCTGTTTTTT. Translated, it gives CASSLGQGYTGELFF.

The chain has TRBV19 and TRBJ2-3; perhaps TRBD1 as D (5 bases). V gave up 6 bases and J gave up 0 bases, with 7 bases separating them. In germline, CDR1 is LNHDA, CDR2 SQIVND (reference sequence). The CDR3 is made up of 13 amino acids. The DNA of the CDR3 is TGTGCCAGTAGGGACAAGAGCACAGATACGCAGTATTTT. Its translation: CASRDKSTDTQYF. The whole variable domain, filled in from reference TRBV19 and TRBJ2-3, reads DGGITQSPKYLFRKEGQNVTLSCEQNLNHDAMYWYRQDPGQGLRLIYYSQIVNDFQKGDIAEGYSVSREKKESFPLTVTSAQKNPTAFYLCASRDKSTDTQYFGPGTRLTVL.

The genes are TRBV7-3 and TRBJ2-3; weak D call: TRBD1 (5 bases). Trimming removed 3 bases from V and 5 bases from J, with 15 bases in between. This CDR3 has 15 residues. Germline V CDR1 and CDR2: SGHTA, FQGTGA. CDR3 in amino acids: CASSFSSRAEDTQYF. The CDR3 DNA is TGTGCCAGCAGCTTCTCCAGCAGGGCGGAAGATACGCAGTATTTT.

The genes are TRBV7-9 and TRBJ2-5, with 8 nucleotides matching TRBD2. Germline V lookup: CDR1 SEHNR, CDR2 FQNEAQ (reference sequence). V shed 1 base and J 5 bases; nucleotides not matched to a gene: 12. The CDR3 is 17 residues long. CDR3 sequence reads: CASSLGETGGRGETQYF. CDR3 DNA sequence: TGTGCCAGCAGCTTAGGAGAAACGGGAGGGAGGGGTGAGACCCAGTACTTC.

This clone was found once. The rearrangement uses TRBV29-1 and TRBJ2-3; D might be TRBD2 (5 bases). V was clipped by 7 bases and J by 2 bases, with 25 bases between them. From germline, CDR1 is SQVTM and CDR2 ANQGSEA. CDR3 size: 17 residues. As DNA, the CDR3 is TGCAGCGCGAGGACGGGCGGTGCGACTACCTTCACAGATACGCAGTATTTT. Translated: CSARTGGATTFTDTQYF.

The chain couples TRBV5-5 to TRBJ1-4, with unresolved D. Per germline, CDR1 SGHKS and CDR2 YYEKEE (reference sequence). Trimming took 0 bases from V and 5 from J, leaving 14 bases between them. The CDR3 covers 16 residues. CDR3 protein: CASSLDIGRPNEKLFF. For the CDR3, the DNA is TGTGCCAGCAGCTTGGATATCGGCAGGCCGAATGAAAAACTGTTTTTT.

This clone was recorded only once. This chain links TRBV19 with TRBJ2-1; no clear D. The CDR3 length is 11 residues. CDR1 is LNHDA and CDR2 is SQIVND in the germline V gene (reference sequence). The germline V and J ends were trimmed by 3 bases and 6 bases, with 3 bases remaining between them. CDR3 in DNA: TGTGCCAGTAGTATCAGCAATGAGCAGTTCTTC. The encoded protein is CASSISNEQFF.

The chain recombines TRBV18 with TRBJ2-5; tentatively, D is TRBD2 (5 bases). V lost 3 bases and J 4 bases, leaving 15 bases between the germline ends. The length of the CDR3 is 15 residues. CDR1 is KGHSH, CDR2 LQKENI, per germline. CDR3 amino acids: CASSPSGSGAETQYF. Written as DNA, the CDR3 is TGTGCCAGCTCACCGTCGGGGTCGGGCGCAGAGACCCAGTACTTC.

This chain connects TRBV19 to TRBJ2-2, with 12 bases fitting TRBD2. V dropped 2 bases and J dropped 8; count of bases not matched to a gene: 6. The CDR3 sequence is 16 residues long. Germline lookup yields CDR1 LNHDA and CDR2 SQIVND (reference sequence). In DNA form, the CDR3 reads TGTGCCAGTAGTATAAAACTAGCGGGAGGTTTGGGGGAGCTGTTTTTT. Translation: CASSIKLAGGLGELFF.

V and J are TRBV4-2 and TRBJ2-1; D ambiguous. The germline V gene has CDR1 LGHNA and CDR2 YNFKEQ. The CDR3 has 13 residues. Trimming cost V 0 bases and J 16 bases, with 16 bases left between them. Here the CDR3 reads CASSQELRSRGFF. In DNA, the CDR3 is TGTGCCAGCAGCCAAGAACTGAGGAGTCGTGGATTCTTC.

CDR3 in amino acids: CASSQDMVAGAGEQYF. As DNA, the CDR3 is TGCGCCAGCAGCCAAGATATGGTAGCGGGAGCTGGGGAGCAGTACTTC. The V and J genes are TRBV4-1 and TRBJ2-7; 9 nucleotides line up with TRBD2. V gave up 0 bases and J gave up 7 bases; unmatched junction bases: 10. Per germline, CDR1 MGHRA and CDR2 YSYEKL. This CDR3 has 16 amino acids.

This clone was detected once. V is TRBV19 and J is TRBJ2-7; D not certain. Germline CDR1 LNHDA, CDR2 SQIVND (reference sequence). There are 12 residues in the CDR3. The germline V and J ends were trimmed by 5 bases and 7 bases, with 12 bases remaining between them. Here the CDR3 reads CASSETGSEQYF. The CDR3 bases are TGTGCCAGTAGTGAAACTGGTTCAGAGCAGTACTTC.

This chain uses TRBV7-8 with TRBJ2-7; D gene uncertain. The V gene's germline CDR1 is SGHVS and CDR2 FQNEAQ. This CDR3 spans 11 amino acids. Between the trimmed V and J ends, which lost 8 bases and 0 bases, there was a span of 5 bases. The CDR3, as DNA: TGTGCCAGCGCTAACTCCTACGAGCAGTACTTC. It yields the protein CASANSYEQYF.

The chain links TRBV19 to TRBJ1-2, with 9 bases lining up with TRBD1. Germline-derived CDR1 and CDR2 are LNHDA and SQIVND (reference sequence). Trimming at V came to 6 bases and at J to 0 bases, leaving 11 bases not matched to a gene. CDR3 length equals 17 residues. CDR3 region: CASRDSGTGYTNYGYTF. The CDR3 bases are TGTGCCAGTAGGGATTCCGGGACAGGGTATACTAACTATGGCTACACCTTC.

Concerning this clone itself: An end of the junction differs from the germline gene, which may be a read error. The CDR3: CASSLVILDYLNTEAFF. CDR3 sequence (DNA): TGTGCTAGCAGTCTAGTAATCCTGGATTATTTGAACACTGAAGCTTTCTTT. The genes are TRBV7-7 and TRBJ1-1; no firm D call. The CDR3 loop spans 17 amino acids. CDR1 and CDR2 (germline): SSHAT, FNYEAQ (reference sequence).

This chain connects TRBV11-2 to TRBJ2-7; D is ambiguous. The V gene lost 7 bases and the J gene lost 6 bases, with 10 bases spanning the gap. Germline values: CDR1 SGHAT, CDR2 FQNNGV. The CDR3 sequence is 11 residues long. CDR3 residues: CASTPSREQYF. CDR3 in DNA: TGTGCCAGCACCCCCTCTCGCGAGCAGTACTTC.

The chain links TRBV6-5 to TRBJ2-7, with 8 bases matching TRBD2. The CDR3 has 15 amino acids. The germline CDR1 and CDR2 sequences are MNHEY and SVGAGI. Trimming at V came to 2 bases and at J to 2 bases, leaving 5 bases not matched to a gene. The CDR3 DNA reads TGTGCCAGCAGTTACGATGGACTAGCTCCCTACGAGCAGTACTTC. Translated, it gives CASSYDGLAPYEQYF.

The chain is built from TRBV29-1 and TRBJ1-1; 8 bases fit TRBD1. The V segment lost 4 bases and the J segment 10 bases; nucleotides outside the gene matches: 8. Germline V gene lookup returns CDR1 SQVTM and CDR2 ANQGSEA. This CDR3 spans 12 amino acids. CDR3 region: CSVGGRGQGAFF. Written as DNA, the CDR3 is TGCAGCGTTGGGGGCAGGGGGCAAGGAGCTTTCTTT.

Notes on this clone: An end of the junction does not agree with germline; a read error may underlie this. The CDR3 DNA reads as TGTGCCAGCTCACCACGGCAACTGCAATATCAGGACAGCACAGCCCGTTTT. Its translation is CASSPRQLQYQDSTARF. The chain recombines TRBV18 with TRBJ1-4; tentative D call: TRBD1 (6 bases). The CDR3 spans 17 residues. The V gene's germline CDR1 is KGHSH and CDR2 LQKENI. Variable domain in full (rest from reference TRBV18 and TRBJ1-4): NAGVMQNPRHLVRRRGQEARLRCSPMKGHSHVYWYRQLPEEGLKFMVYLQKENIIDESGMPKERFSAEFPKEGPSILRIQQVVRGDSAAYFCASSPRQLQYQDSTARFGSGTQLSVL.

This sequence joins TRBV7-2 and TRBJ2-5; tentative D call: TRBD1 (5 bases). The ends were cut back, 4 bases at V and 4 bases at J, with 10 bases in the middle. Germline V gene lookup returns CDR1 SGHTA and CDR2 FQGNSA. The CDR3 sequence is 13 residues long. CDR3 DNA: TGTGCCAGCAGCTCGGACAACGGAGAGACCCAGTACTTC. Protein: CASSSDNGETQYF.

The chain carries TRBV29-1 and TRBJ2-1; perhaps TRBD2 as D (6 bases). The length of the CDR3 is 14 residues. The V and J ends lost 3 bases and 8 bases respectively, with 17 bases between them. Germline V lookup: CDR1 SQVTM, CDR2 ANQGSEA. The CDR3 is CSVEGGLHEDEQFF. Written as DNA, the CDR3 is TGCAGCGTTGAGGGGGGACTCCACGAGGATGAGCAGTTCTTC.

The V and J genes are TRBV7-3 and TRBJ2-1; D may be TRBD2 (5 bases). Germline-derived CDR1 and CDR2 are SGHTA and FQGTGA. The CDR3 extends over 14 amino acids. V was clipped by 5 bases and J by 8 bases, with 16 bases between them. This chain's CDR3 is CASSLGLRTDEQFF. The DNA for the CDR3 is TGTGCCAGCAGCCTCGGTCTACGGACTGATGAGCAGTTCTTC. Supplemented by reference TRBV7-3 and TRBJ2-1, the full variable domain reads GAGVSQTPSNKVTEKGKYVELRCDPISGHTALYWYRQSLGQGPEFLIYFQGTGAADDSGLPNDRFFAVRPEGSVSTLKIQRTERGDSAVYLCASSLGLRTDEQFFGPGTRLTVL.